This T cell receptor beta chain was identified in a study of preoperative IRX-2 immunotherapy in early breast cancer. Treatment reported: preoperative locoregional IRX-2 cytokine immunotherapy. Patients received preoperative, locoregional IRX-2 cytokine immunotherapy in a phase Ib study. Repertoires were generated with immunoSEQ multiplex PCR, while TCRdb's copy carries only in-frame clones and drops some. The data contain about 23,000 clones, approximately 90% of them seen just once; the ten biggest clones take up more than 8.5%. This clone was seen only once. The CDR3 has 14 amino acids. V was pared by 10 bases and J by 1 base, with 7 bases of the junction left unmatched. CDR1 MNHNS and CDR2 SASEGT come from the germline V gene.

The genes are TRBV6-1 and TRBJ2-1; 7 nucleotides agree with TRBD2. The TCR comes from a human donor with breast cancer. The sample here was tumor tissue, taken after IRX-2 immunotherapy. The chain's CDR3 is CAIRGDMSYNEQFF. CDR3 DNA: TGTGCCATCCGGGGGGATATGTCCTACAATGAGCAGTTCTTC.